Given below is one T cell receptor (beta chain) in context. No antigen is known for it. No qualities accompany the bases; no much larger clone lies one base away. The collaborating institutions used their own protocols to collect whole blood in K2EDTA tubes. For TCRbeta analysis, collaborators shipped samples in one of three forms: frozen whole blood, isolated PBMCs, or DNA extracted from either of those sample types. The sample is drawn from a study of blood T cell repertoires in COVID-19 (dated by TCRdb to about 2020). For the wider study: The collaborator samples originated in the United States, Italy and Spain and spanned the acute and convalescent phases of COVID-19. The material from the prospective study consisted of cDNA or gDNA derived from T cells, B-cell-depleted T cells, or PBMCs. The dataset comprised deeply sampled blood TCRbeta repertoires from subjects exposed to, actively infected with, or recovered from COVID-19. The repertoires were released in a freely available public database intended as a resource for research on the immune response to SARS-CoV-2. The samples were drawn from two sources: the first 160 participants of the ongoing ImmuneRACE study, and about 1,300 subjects contributed by 6 global collaborators. Nearly every sample came with metadata listing a de-identified subject ID, COVID-19 status, age in years and sex. Where HLA class I and class II types were available, the types were taken from metadata supplied by the sample provider, not from assay-based typing. General study outcomes and caveats: Clinical and demographic metadata were provided uncurated, with the amount varying by source and participant.

TCRbeta CDR3 regions were amplified from genomic DNA using the immunoSEQ Assay, a bias-controlled multiplex PCR. Per the original workflow: The number of nucleated cells in each sample was estimated by amplification of reference gene primers within the assay. To quantify the absolute abundance of each unique TCRbeta CDR3 rearrangement, sequence reads were collapsed and filtered. For each sample, productive Simpson clonality was calculated as the square root of Simpson's diversity index across productive rearrangements. Drawn from immuneACCESS, this table holds only the in-frame rearrangements with V and J called that TCRdb kept. Clones are partly lost; checked studies trace under half to an unresolved V gene and leave the rest unexplained. The D gene and trimming were derived from the DNA, and the V and J assignments and clone size from that table. In all, the sample holds 180,000 or so clones, and around four fifths of those were seen once. The ten largest clones add up to about 6.9% of the sample.

Sequencing input: peripheral blood. This receptor was identified in a human donor with acute or convalescent COVID-19. The donor label of this sample is uncertain.

The sequenced DNA is TGTGCCAGCAGCCCCTCGGGGGGGGTAATCCGTGAAGCTTTCTTT. Protein translation: CASSPSGGVIREAFF. This sequence uses TRBV7-2 and TRBJ1-1; possibly the D gene is TRBD1, per 5 matching bases. Based on the germline V gene, the CDR1 and CDR2 sequences are SGHTA and FQGNSA. V loses 5 bases of germline sequence and J loses 7 bases, and the interval between the two ends is 20 bases. The CDR3, cysteine through phenylalanine, is 15 amino acids long. Only the CDR3 DNA is retained, 45 bases long and in frame from the first base.